This T cell receptor (beta chain) was identified in a study of cytomegalovirus exposure and HLA in healthy donors. The PCR had 60 Vbeta and 13 Jbeta primers. The data were produced by immunoSEQ multiplex PCR, yet TCRdb's version contains in-frame clones alone and is incomplete. This table has roughly 150,000 clones, about 80% appearing once. CDR1 is MGHRA, CDR2 YSYEKL, per germline. CDR3 size: 15 residues. With 5 bases clipped from V and 1 base from J, the junction kept 6 bases outside the gene matches. The clonotype originates from a woman aged 50 to 65 in good health and CMV-seropositive. The sequencing sample was made of PBMCs. This rearrangement joins TRBV4-1 to TRBJ1-2, with 8 bases that match TRBD1. The CDR3 spells CASSLNDRGNYGYTF. The DNA for the CDR3 is TGCGCCAGCAGCTTAAATGACAGGGGTAACTATGGCTACACCTTC.